The text below deals with one T cell receptor (beta chain). The sample originates from a study of control samples from healthy donors and cancer patients. Here immunoSEQ multiplex PCR was the method, and the copy in TCRdb shows in-frame clones only, minus some. The sample has about 170,000 clones, about 91% seen once. The CDR3 contains 14 residues. V shed 5 bases and J 1 base; nucleotides not matched to a gene: 5. Germline lookup yields CDR1 SEHNR and CDR2 FQNEAQ (reference sequence). This chain joins TRBV7-9 and TRBJ2-7, with 7 bases that match TRBD1. The sequence came from a woman aged 30 to 39 in good health. Sequencing was performed on blood. This chain's CDR3 is CASSKTGQSYEQYF. In DNA, the CDR3 is TGTGCCAGCAGCAAGACGGGACAGTCCTACGAGCAGTACTTC.